The clone carrying this T cell receptor beta chain was detected only a few times. What it binds is not known. Two oligonucleotides, mixed equimolar, formed the beta constant-region primer covering TRBC1 and TRBC2. The cDNA 3' end received a ligated single-stranded oligonucleotide carrying the SP2 primer and a 12-nucleotide UMI. Ligated cDNA was amplified by four rounds of PCR with nested alpha and beta constant-region primers and SP2. One entry per CDR3 protein results from TCRdb running MiXCR on the UMI-ligation and nested PCR reads. The table has some 150,000 distinct CDR3 sequences, 15% to 20% seen once; the top ten hold 0.14%. The germline CDR1 and CDR2 sequences are MNHEY and SVGAGI. This CDR3 has 15 residues. V lost 6 bases to trimming and J lost 4 bases; unmatched junction nucleotides: 5. This record comes from a study of naive and memory T cell subsets. Study findings and constraints: The power law exponent of TCR abundance differed between naive and memory cells.

Sequenced input: naive CD4+ T cells from blood. This TCR derives from a human donor in good health. The chain uses TRBV6-5 and TRBJ2-3; 12 nucleotides agree with TRBD1. The CDR3 DNA reads TGTGCCAGCAGCTCGGGACAGGGGGCCTCAGATACGCAGTATTTT. Protein: CASSSGQGASDTQYF.